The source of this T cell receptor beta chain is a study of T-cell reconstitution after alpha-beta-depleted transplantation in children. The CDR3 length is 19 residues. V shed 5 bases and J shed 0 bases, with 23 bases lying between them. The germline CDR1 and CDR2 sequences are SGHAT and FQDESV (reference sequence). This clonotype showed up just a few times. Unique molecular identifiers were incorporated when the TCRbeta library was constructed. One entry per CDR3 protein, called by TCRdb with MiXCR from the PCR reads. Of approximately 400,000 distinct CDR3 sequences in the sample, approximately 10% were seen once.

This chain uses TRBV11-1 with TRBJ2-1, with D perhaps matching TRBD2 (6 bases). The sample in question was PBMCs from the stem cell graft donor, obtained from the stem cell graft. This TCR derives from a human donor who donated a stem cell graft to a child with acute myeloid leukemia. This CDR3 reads CASSPRGLSGFSSYNEQFF. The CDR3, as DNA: TGTGCCAGCAGCCCCCGGGGCTTGAGCGGGTTTAGCTCCTACAATGAGCAGTTCTTC.